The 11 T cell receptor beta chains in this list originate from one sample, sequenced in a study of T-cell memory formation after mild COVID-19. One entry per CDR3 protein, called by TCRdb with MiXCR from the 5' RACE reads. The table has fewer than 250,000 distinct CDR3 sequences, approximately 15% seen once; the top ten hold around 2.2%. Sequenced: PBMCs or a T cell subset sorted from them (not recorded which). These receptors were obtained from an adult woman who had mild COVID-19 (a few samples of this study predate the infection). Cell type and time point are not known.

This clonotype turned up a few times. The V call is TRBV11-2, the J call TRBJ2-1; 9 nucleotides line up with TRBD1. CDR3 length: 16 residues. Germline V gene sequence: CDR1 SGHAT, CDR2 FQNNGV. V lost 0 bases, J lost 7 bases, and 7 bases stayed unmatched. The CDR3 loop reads CASSLDPGQGMNEQFF. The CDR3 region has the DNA TGTGCCAGCAGCTTAGATCCAGGACAGGGGATGAATGAGCAGTTCTTC.

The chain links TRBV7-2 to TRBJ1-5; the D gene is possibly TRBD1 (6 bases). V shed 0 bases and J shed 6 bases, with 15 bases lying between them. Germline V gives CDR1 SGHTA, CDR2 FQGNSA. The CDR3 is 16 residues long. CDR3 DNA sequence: TGTGCCAGCAGCTTAGCGGGCAGGGGCCGCGGTCAGCCCCAGCATTTT. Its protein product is CASSLAGRGRGQPQHF.

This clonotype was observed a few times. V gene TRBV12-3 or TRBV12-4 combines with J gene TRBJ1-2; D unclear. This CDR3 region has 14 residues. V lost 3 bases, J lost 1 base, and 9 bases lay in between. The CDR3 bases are TGTGCCAGCAGTTTCGGTACAGTTAACTATGGCTACACCTTC. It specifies CASSFGTVNYGYTF.

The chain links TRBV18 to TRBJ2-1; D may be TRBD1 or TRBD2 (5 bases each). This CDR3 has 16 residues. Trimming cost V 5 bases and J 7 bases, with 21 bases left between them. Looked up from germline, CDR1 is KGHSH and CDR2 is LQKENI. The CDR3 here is CASSLIAGTTANEQFF. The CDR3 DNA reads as TGTGCCAGCTCATTAATCGCCGGGACCACGGCGAATGAGCAGTTCTTC.

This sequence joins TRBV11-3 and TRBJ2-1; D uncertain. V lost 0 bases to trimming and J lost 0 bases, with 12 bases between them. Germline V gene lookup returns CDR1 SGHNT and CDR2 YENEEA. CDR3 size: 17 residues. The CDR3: CASSLDPSPPSYNEQFF. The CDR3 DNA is TGTGCCAGCAGCTTAGACCCCTCTCCACCCTCCTACAATGAGCAGTTCTTC. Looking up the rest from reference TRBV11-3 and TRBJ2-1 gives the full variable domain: EAGVVQSPRYKIIEKKQPVAFWCNPISGHNTLYWYLQNLGQGPELLIRYENEEAVDDSQLPKDRFSAERLKGVDSTLKIQPAELGDSAVYLCASSLDPSPPSYNEQFFGPGTRLTVL.

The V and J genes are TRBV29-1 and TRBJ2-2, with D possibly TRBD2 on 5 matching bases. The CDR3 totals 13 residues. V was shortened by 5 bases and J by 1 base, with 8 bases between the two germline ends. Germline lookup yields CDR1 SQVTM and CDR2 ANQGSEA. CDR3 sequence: CSVRRGNTGELFF. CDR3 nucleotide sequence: TGCAGCGTTAGACGGGGGAACACCGGGGAGCTGTTTTTT.

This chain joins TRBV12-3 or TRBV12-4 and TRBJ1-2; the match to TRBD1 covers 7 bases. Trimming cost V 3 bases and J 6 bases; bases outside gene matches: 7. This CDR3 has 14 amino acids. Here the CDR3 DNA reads TGTGCCAGCAGTTTTATAGACAGGGCGCATGGCTACACCTTC. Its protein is CASSFIDRAHGYTF.

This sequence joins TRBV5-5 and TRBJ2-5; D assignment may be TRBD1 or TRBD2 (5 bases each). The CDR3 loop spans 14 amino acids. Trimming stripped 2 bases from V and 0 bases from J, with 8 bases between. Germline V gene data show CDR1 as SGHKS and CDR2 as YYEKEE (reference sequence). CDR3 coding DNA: TGTGCCAGCAGCTTTATGGGACACCAAGAGACCCAGTACTTC. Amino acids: CASSFMGHQETQYF. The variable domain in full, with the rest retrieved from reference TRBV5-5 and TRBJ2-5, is DAGVTQSPTHLIKTRGQQVTLRCSPISGHKSVSWYQQVLGQGPQFIFQYYEKEERGRGNFPDRFSARQFPNYSSELNVNALLLGDSALYLCASSFMGHQETQYFGPGTRLLVL.

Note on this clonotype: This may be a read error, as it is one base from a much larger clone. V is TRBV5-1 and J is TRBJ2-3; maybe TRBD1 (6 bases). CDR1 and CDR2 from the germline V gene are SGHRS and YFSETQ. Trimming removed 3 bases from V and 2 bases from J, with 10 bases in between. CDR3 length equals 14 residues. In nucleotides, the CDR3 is TGCGCCAGCAGCTCGGACAGTTTCACAGATACGCAGTATTTT. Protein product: CASSSDSFTDTQYF.

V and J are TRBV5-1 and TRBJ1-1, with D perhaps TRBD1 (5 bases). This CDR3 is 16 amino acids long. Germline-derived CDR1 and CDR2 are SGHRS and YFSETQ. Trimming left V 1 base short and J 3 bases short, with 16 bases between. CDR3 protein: CASSLYVQGGYTEAFF. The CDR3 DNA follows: TGCGCCAGCAGCTTGTACGTTCAGGGTGGGTACACTGAAGCTTTCTTT.

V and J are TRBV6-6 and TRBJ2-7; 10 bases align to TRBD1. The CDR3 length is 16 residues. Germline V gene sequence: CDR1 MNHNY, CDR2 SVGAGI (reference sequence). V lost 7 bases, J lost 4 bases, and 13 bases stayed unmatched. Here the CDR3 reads CASTSGDRGMAYEQYF. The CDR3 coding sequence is TGTGCCAGCACCTCCGGGGACAGGGGAATGGCTTACGAGCAGTACTTC.